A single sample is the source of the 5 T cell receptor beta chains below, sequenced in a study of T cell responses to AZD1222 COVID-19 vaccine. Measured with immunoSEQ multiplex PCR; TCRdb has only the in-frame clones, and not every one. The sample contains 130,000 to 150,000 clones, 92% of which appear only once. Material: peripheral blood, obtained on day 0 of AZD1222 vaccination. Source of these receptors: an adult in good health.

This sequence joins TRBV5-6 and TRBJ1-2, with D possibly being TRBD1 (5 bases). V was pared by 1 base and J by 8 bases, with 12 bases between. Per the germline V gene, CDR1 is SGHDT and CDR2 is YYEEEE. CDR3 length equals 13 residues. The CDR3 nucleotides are TGTGCCAGCAGCTTGTTGGGGGTCGAAGGCTACACCTTC. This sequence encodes CASSLLGVEGYTF.

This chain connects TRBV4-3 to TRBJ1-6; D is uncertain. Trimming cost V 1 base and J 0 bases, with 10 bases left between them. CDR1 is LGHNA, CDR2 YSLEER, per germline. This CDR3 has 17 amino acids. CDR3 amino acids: CASSQGASSSYNSPLHF. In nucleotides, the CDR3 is TGCGCCAGCAGCCAAGGAGCGAGCAGCTCCTATAATTCACCCCTCCACTTT.

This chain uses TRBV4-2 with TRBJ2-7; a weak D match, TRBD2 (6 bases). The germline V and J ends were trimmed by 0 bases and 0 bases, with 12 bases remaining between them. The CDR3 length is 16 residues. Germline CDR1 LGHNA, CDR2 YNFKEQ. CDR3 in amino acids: CASSQDGGSGSYEQYF. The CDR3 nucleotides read TGTGCCAGCAGCCAAGATGGGGGGTCGGGCTCCTACGAGCAGTACTTC.

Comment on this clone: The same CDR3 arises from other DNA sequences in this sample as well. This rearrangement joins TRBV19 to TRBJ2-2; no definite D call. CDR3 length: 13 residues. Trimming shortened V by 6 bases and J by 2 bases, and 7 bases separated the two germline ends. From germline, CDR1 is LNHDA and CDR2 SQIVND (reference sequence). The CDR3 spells CASSGANTGELFF. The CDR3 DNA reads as TGTGCCAGTAGCGGCGCTAACACCGGGGAGCTGTTTTTT.

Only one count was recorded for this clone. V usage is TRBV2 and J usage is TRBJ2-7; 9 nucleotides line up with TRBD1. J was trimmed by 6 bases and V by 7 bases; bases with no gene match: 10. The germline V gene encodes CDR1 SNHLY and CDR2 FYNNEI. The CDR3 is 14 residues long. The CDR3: CASIHGDRDSEQYF. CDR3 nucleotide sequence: TGTGCCAGCATACACGGGGACAGGGACTCCGAGCAGTACTTC.